A single sample is the source of the 10 T cell receptor beta chains below, sequenced in a study of T cells in Graves' hyperthyroidism and ophthalmopathy (dated by TCRdb to the late 2010s). The receptor library was made with multiplex PCR. The instrument was an Illumina HiSeq 2000. The TCR beta CDR3 regions were amplified from the RNA transcripts. For the first round of RT-PCR on the TCR CDR3, the HTBI primer set was used together with the Qiagen OneStep RT-PCR kit. TCRdb handled the public reads itself, with Q25 trimming in fastp and clone calling in MiXCR, and kept productive beta chains. CDR3 protein duplicates are merged, each entry listing the most common genes and DNA. The sample includes some 440,000 distinct CDR3 sequences, with 15% to 19% observed a single time. Approximately 8% of the sample is taken by the ten largest. The sample was blood. These receptors were taken from a woman aged 18 to 35 with Graves' hyperthyroidism.

This clonotype was detected many times. This chain links TRBV12-5 with TRBJ1-2; 8 nucleotides align to TRBD1. From germline, CDR1 is LGHNT and CDR2 FRNRAP. The CDR3 contains 17 residues. The V and J ends lost 3 bases and 0 bases, in that order; junction bases with no gene match: 9. CDR3 region: CASGFSVTGGANYGYTF. The CDR3 DNA sequence: TGTGCTAGTGGTTTTTCCGTCACAGGGGGAGCTAACTATGGCTACACCTTC.

Concerning this clonotype itself: This may come from a read error, since a much larger clone is one base off. This chain connects TRBV6-1 to TRBJ2-1; tentative D call: TRBD2 (7 bases). Trimming removed 2 bases from V and 7 bases from J, with 18 bases in between. Germline values: CDR1 MNHNS, CDR2 SASEGT. The CDR3 is 16 residues long. The CDR3 nucleotides read TGTGCCAGCAGTGAATGGGGGGGAGGGGGTATAAATGAGCAGTTCTTC. This gives the protein CASSEWGGGGINEQFF.

This clonotype was seen repeatedly, ten times or more. The chain joins TRBV20-1 to TRBJ1-2, with 7 bases that match TRBD1. Germline V CDR1 and CDR2: DFQATT, SNEGSKA (reference sequence). V shed 0 bases and J 4 bases; nucleotides not matched to a gene: 8. The CDR3 sequence is 15 residues long. Written as DNA, the CDR3 is TGCAGTGCTAGAGATCCGGACAGGACTGGCTATGGCTACACCTTC. Protein: CSARDPDRTGYGYTF.

The sample holds a few counts of this clonotype. The V gene is TRBV6-1, the J gene TRBJ2-3; D is possibly TRBD2 (5 bases). The germline V gene has CDR1 MNHNS and CDR2 SASEGT. The CDR3 sequence is 14 residues long. V gave up 7 bases and J gave up 2 bases, with 13 bases separating them. The CDR3 bases are TGTGCCAGCACCGCAACTAGGGTCACAGATACGCAGTATTTT. Translated: CASTATRVTDTQYF.

The genes are TRBV20-1 and TRBJ1-5; 7 nucleotides agree with TRBD1. The CDR3 contains 18 residues. Germline CDR1 and CDR2: DFQATT and SNEGSKA (reference sequence). Trimming took 6 bases from V and 1 from J; bases not matched to a gene: 18. The CDR3 loop reads CSALRHAGGKGSNQPQHF. DNA of the CDR3: TGCAGTGCATTACGACACGCAGGGGGAAAGGGGAGCAATCAGCCCCAGCATTTT.

This clonotype appeared many times. The chain joins TRBV14 to TRBJ1-6; no clear D. This CDR3 has 13 amino acids. Germline V lookup: CDR1 SGHDN, CDR2 FVKESK. Trimming pared 3 bases from V and 10 bases from J, leaving 10 bases between. The CDR3 region has the DNA TGTGCCAGCAGCCATCAGGCCAAATCACCCCTCCACTTT. Translation gives CASSHQAKSPLHF.

This clonotype was detected ten times or more. This chain connects TRBV19 to TRBJ2-1; 11 bases map to TRBD1. CDR1 and CDR2 from the germline V gene are LNHDA and SQIVND (reference sequence). J lost 7 bases, V lost 3 bases, and 5 bases had no gene match. This CDR3 is 15 amino acids long. As DNA, the CDR3 is TGTGCCAGTAGTATGGGGACAGGGGGTAGGAATGAGCAGTTCTTC. Protein product: CASSMGTGGRNEQFF.

This clonotype was recorded at least ten times. The chain couples TRBV20-1 to TRBJ2-3; 8 nucleotides match TRBD2. The J segment lost 3 bases and the V segment lost 2 bases, leaving 4 bases of the junction unmatched. The germline V gene has CDR1 DFQATT and CDR2 SNEGSKA (reference sequence). The CDR3 loop spans 14 amino acids. The CDR3 here is CSARSSGRTDTQYF. The CDR3 nucleotides are TGCAGTGCTAGAAGCAGCGGGAGAACAGATACGCAGTATTTT.

Many counts were recorded for this clonotype. The rearrangement uses TRBV3-1 and TRBJ2-5; 9 positions match TRBD2. Trimming took 0 bases from V and 4 from J; bases not matched to a gene: 3. CDR1 is LGHDT and CDR2 is YNNKEL in the germline V gene (reference sequence). This CDR3 has 15 residues. CDR3 in amino acids: CASSQDRREGETQYF. Here the CDR3 DNA reads TGTGCCAGCAGCCAAGATAGGCGGGAGGGAGAGACCCAGTACTTC.

This clonotype was counted ten times or more. The rearrangement uses TRBV20-1 and TRBJ2-5; the D gene is possibly TRBD2 (6 bases). CDR3 length: 15 amino acids. Trimming took 1 base from V and 1 from J, leaving 13 bases between them. The germline CDR1 and CDR2 sequences are DFQATT and SNEGSKA (reference sequence). Here the CDR3 DNA reads TGCAGTGCTAGAGTTGGTGGGAGGCCCCAAGAGACCCAGTACTTC. The encoded protein is CSARVGGRPQETQYF.